This TCR beta chain stems from a study of CD8+ T cells in alopecia areata. This clone has only a few counts. This CDR3 has 17 residues. The germline V gene encodes CDR1 MGHRA and CDR2 YSYEKL. V was pared by 4 bases and J by 0 bases, with 6 bases of the junction left unmatched. Regarding treatment: oral pan-JAK inhibitor, 5-10 mg twice daily. CD4+ and CD8+ T cells were sorted from PBMCs. Sequencing relied on a cDNA template that was reverse transcribed from extracted RNA. Sequencing was performed with immunoSEQ multiplex PCR; in TCRdb, only in-frame clones are kept and a portion is missing. Of 90,000 to 130,000 clones listed, approximately 54% are singletons.

The rearrangement joins TRBV4-1 to TRBJ2-5; 12 bases align to TRBD2. The sequence was collected from a human donor with alopecia areata. This specimen consisted of CD8+ T cells sorted from blood, obtained at week 24, from a patient treated with tofacitinib. CDR3 loop: CASSPGLAGGYQETQYF. The DNA of the CDR3 is TGCGCCAGCAGCCCAGGGCTAGCGGGGGGGTACCAAGAGACCCAGTACTTC.